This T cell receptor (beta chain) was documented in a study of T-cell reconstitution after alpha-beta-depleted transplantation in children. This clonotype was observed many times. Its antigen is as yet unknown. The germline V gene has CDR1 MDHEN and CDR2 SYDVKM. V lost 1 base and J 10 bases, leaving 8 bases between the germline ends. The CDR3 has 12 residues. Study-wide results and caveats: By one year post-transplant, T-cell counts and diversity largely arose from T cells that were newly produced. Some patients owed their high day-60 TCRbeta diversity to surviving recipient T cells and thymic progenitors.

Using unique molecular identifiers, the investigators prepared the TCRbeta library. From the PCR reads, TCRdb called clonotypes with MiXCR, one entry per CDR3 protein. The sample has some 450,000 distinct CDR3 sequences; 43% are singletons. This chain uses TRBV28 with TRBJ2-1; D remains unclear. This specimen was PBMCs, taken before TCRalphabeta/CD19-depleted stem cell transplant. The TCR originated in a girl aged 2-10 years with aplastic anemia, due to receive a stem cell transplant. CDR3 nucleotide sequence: TGTGCCAGCAGTTTATCAGGACCCGAGCAGTTCTTC. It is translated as CASSLSGPEQFF.